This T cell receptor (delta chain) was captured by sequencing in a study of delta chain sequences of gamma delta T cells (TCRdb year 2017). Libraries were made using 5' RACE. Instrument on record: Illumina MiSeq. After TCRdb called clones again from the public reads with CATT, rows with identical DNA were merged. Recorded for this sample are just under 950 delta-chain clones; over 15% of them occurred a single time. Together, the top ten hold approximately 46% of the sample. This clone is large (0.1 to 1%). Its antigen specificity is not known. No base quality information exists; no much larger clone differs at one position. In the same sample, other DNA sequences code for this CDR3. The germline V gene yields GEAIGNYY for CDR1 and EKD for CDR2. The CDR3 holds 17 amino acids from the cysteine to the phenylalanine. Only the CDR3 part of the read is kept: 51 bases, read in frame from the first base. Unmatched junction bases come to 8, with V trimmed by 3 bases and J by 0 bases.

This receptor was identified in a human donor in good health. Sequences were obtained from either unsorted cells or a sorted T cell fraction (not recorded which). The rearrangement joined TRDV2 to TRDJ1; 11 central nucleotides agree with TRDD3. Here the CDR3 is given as CACDALLGDTDTDKLIF. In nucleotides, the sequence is TGTGCCTGTGACGCCCTTTTGGGGGATACGGACACCGATAAACTCATCTTT.